The following is a T cell receptor beta chain sequence with its context. A read error may account for a junction end that differs from germline. These data come from a study of molecular identifiers for immune sequencing clone quantification. Germline CDR1 LNHNV, CDR2 YYDKDF (reference sequence). The CDR3 is 18 residues long. MiXCR was run by TCRdb on the PCR reads, yielding one entry per CDR3 protein. The sample consists of approximately 500,000 distinct CDR3 sequences, about 20% of them appearing once. The TCR comes from a human donor in good health. Some libraries in this study had Jurkat cell RNA spiked in. The rearrangement joins TRBV15 to TRBJ2-5; D is possibly TRBD2 (5 bases). Sequencing was carried out using naive CD8+ T cells from blood, with Jurkat cell RNA spiked in. Subset meaning: FACS-sorted CD8+CD4-CCR7+CD45RA+ naive T cells. This chain's CDR3 is CATSRDLMRGGHQETRYF. CDR3 sequence (DNA): TGTGCCACCAGCAGAGATCTGATGCGAGGAGGCCACCAAGAGACCCGGTACTTC.